What follows are 21 T cell receptor beta chains derived from one specimen sequenced in a study of post-analysis software for immune sequencing data. Unique molecular identifiers were present in the TCR beta cDNA libraries. TCRdb re-called the PCR reads through MiXCR, storing one row per CDR3 protein. The table shows some 700,000 distinct CDR3 sequences, with over 45% occurring only once. Findings of the study overall: About 5 TRBV segments appeared more often in patients than in controls, and TRBV5-6, TRBV5-1 and TRBV20-1 were among these.

For these TCRs, the target antigens are not known. The sample was blood. The receptors derive from a girl aged 2 to 10 with multiple sclerosis.

V is TRBV20-1 and J is TRBJ2-3; a weak D match, TRBD2 (5 bases). The CDR3 runs to 13 residues. With 6 bases removed from V and 2 bases from J, the gap between germline ends came to 12 bases. The germline CDR1 and CDR2 sequences are DFQATT and SNEGSKA (reference sequence). The CDR3, as DNA: TGCAGTGCAGATCCCCGGGACACAGATACGCAGTATTTT. This encodes CSADPRDTDTQYF.

The rearrangement joins TRBV6-1 to TRBJ2-1; D may be TRBD2 (6 bases). Per the germline V gene, CDR1 is MNHNS and CDR2 is SASEGT. V gave up 1 base and J gave up 4 bases, with 8 bases separating them. CDR3 length: 14 amino acids. In nucleotides, the CDR3 is TGTGCCAGCAGTGAAGGGGACTTGTACAATGAGCAGTTCTTC. Amino acids: CASSEGDLYNEQFF.

This clonotype was recorded only once. V is TRBV29-1 and J is TRBJ2-1; 10 bases line up with TRBD2. Losses at the gene ends were 4 bases for V and 9 bases for J; bases not matched to a gene: 9. Germline loops: CDR1 SQVTM, CDR2 ANQGSEA. The CDR3 length is 14 residues. CDR3 in amino acids: CSVGSSGRAGEQFF. CDR3 DNA sequence: TGCAGCGTTGGGTCCAGCGGGAGGGCCGGTGAGCAGTTCTTC.

This clonotype has more than one count but fewer than ten. This chain connects TRBV12-3 or TRBV12-4 to TRBJ2-6; 8 bases are shared with TRBD1. The ends lost 9 bases at V and 4 bases at J; junction bases unmatched: 11. The CDR3 totals 16 residues. Here the CDR3 reads CASSSQGADGANVLTF. CDR3 sequence (DNA): TGTGCCAGTTCATCTCAGGGGGCGGACGGGGCCAACGTCCTGACTTTC.

The chain employs TRBV6-1 and TRBJ2-7; possibly TRBD1 for D (5 bases). CDR1 and CDR2 from the germline V gene are MNHNS and SASEGT. The CDR3 runs to 15 residues. The V gene lost 3 bases and the J gene lost 2 bases, with 14 bases spanning the gap. Here the CDR3 reads CASSEDTYRTYEQYF. In nucleotides, the CDR3 is TGTGCCAGCAGTGAGGACACATATCGGACCTACGAGCAGTACTTC.

J is TRBJ1-2 and V is TRBV4-1, with D possibly TRBD1 on 6 matching bases. Germline V gives CDR1 MGHRA, CDR2 YSYEKL. The length of the CDR3 is 17 residues. The ends were cut back, 1 base at V and 8 bases at J, with 23 bases in the middle. CDR3 nucleotide sequence: TGCGCCAGCAGCCAAGTTATGGGGGACACCCCGGCAGGGGGCTACACCTTC. This codes for CASSQVMGDTPAGGYTF.

This chain links TRBV5-1 with TRBJ2-5; D may match TRBD1 or TRBD2 (5 bases each). Germline V gene data show CDR1 as SGHRS and CDR2 as YFSETQ. The CDR3 extends over 17 amino acids. The V gene lost 3 bases and the J gene lost 5 bases, with 23 bases spanning the gap. The CDR3 coding sequence is TGCGCCAGCAGCTACTTGGGGATTACGGGGCGGATTGAGACCCAGTACTTC. Translated, it gives CASSYLGITGRIETQYF.

The chain combines TRBV7-9 with TRBJ2-4; D is ambiguous. Trimming shortened V by 3 bases and J by 5 bases, and 5 bases separated the two germline ends. This CDR3 contains 12 residues. Germline lookup yields CDR1 SEHNR and CDR2 FQNEAQ (reference sequence). CDR3 nucleotides: TGTGCCAGCAGCTTGGTTGAAAACATTCAGTACTTC. Its translation is CASSLVENIQYF.

V is TRBV28 and J is TRBJ2-5; tentatively, D is TRBD1 or TRBD2 (6 bases each). Trimming pared 5 bases from V and 5 bases from J, leaving 12 bases between. This CDR3 is 13 amino acids long. The V gene's germline CDR1 is MDHEN and CDR2 SYDVKM. The DNA of the CDR3 is TGTGCCAGCAGTACAGGGAGGCGGGAGACCCAGTACTTC. Residues: CASSTGRRETQYF.

This clonotype occurred a few times. This rearrangement joins TRBV7-8 to TRBJ1-1; the D is unclear. The CDR3 is made up of 14 amino acids. The V gene's germline CDR1 is SGHVS and CDR2 FQNEAQ. Trimming removed 1 base from V and 4 bases from J, with 10 bases in between. CDR3 sequence: CASSLVGGGTEAFF. DNA of the CDR3: TGTGCCAGCAGCTTAGTTGGTGGCGGCACTGAAGCTTTCTTT.

The chain recombines TRBV15 with TRBJ2-1; 10 bases match TRBD2. This CDR3 has 13 residues. Trimming cost V 0 bases and J 15 bases; bases outside gene matches: 5. Looked up from germline, CDR1 is LNHNV and CDR2 is YYDKDF (reference sequence). In nucleotides, the CDR3 is TGTGCCACCAGCAGAGATCAGCGGGGGGGCTGGTTCTTC. Translating it yields CATSRDQRGGWFF. The whole variable domain, remainder taken from reference TRBV15 and TRBJ2-1, is DAMVIQNPRYQVTQFGKPVTLSCSQTLNHNVMYWYQQKSSQAPKLLFHYYDKDFNNEADTPDNFQSRRPNTSFCFLDIRSPGLGDTAMYLCATSRDQRGGWFFGPGTRLTVL.

This clonotype was counted only a few times. The chain uses TRBV12-3 or TRBV12-4 and TRBJ2-2; 15 positions match TRBD2. V was pared by 5 bases and J by 3 bases, with 7 bases of the junction left unmatched. The CDR3 sequence is 18 residues long. The CDR3 protein is CASSHSGLAGGYTGELFF. The DNA of the CDR3 is TGTGCCAGCAGTCACTCCGGACTAGCGGGAGGGTACACCGGGGAGCTGTTTTTT.

This chain connects TRBV15 to TRBJ2-3; 7 nucleotides agree with TRBD2. The germline V gene has CDR1 LNHNV and CDR2 YYDKDF (reference sequence). With 5 bases clipped from V and 2 bases from J, the junction kept 7 bases outside the gene matches. The CDR3 sequence is 15 residues long. The CDR3 bases are TGTGCCACCAGCCCGGCGGGAGAGTACACAGATACGCAGTATTTT. This gives the protein CATSPAGEYTDTQYF.

Only a few counts were recorded for this clonotype. The chain has TRBV20-1 and TRBJ2-5; 10 positions match TRBD2. Germline lookup yields CDR1 DFQATT and CDR2 SNEGSKA (reference sequence). V was clipped by 5 bases and J by 12 bases; unmatched bases: 15. CDR3 size: 14 residues. This chain's CDR3 is CSARSGTSVKTEYF. CDR3 nucleotides: TGCAGTGCTCGTTCCGGGACTAGCGTGAAGACGGAGTACTTC.

The V gene is TRBV12-3 or TRBV12-4, the J gene TRBJ2-5; TRBD2 is a possible D gene (5 bases). Trimming took off 2 bases at V and 1 base at J, with 11 bases between the two ends. CDR3 length: 15 residues. The CDR3: CASSLSGIGQETQYF. In nucleotides, the CDR3 is TGTGCCAGCAGTTTATCGGGGATAGGCCAAGAGACCCAGTACTTC.

The chain joins TRBV5-1 to TRBJ2-1; 8 bases align to TRBD1. V was pared by 4 bases and J by 5 bases, with 8 bases of the junction left unmatched. The CDR3 spans 15 residues. Germline CDR1 and CDR2: SGHRS and YFSETQ. CDR3 loop: CASSLRTGWDNEQFF. DNA of the CDR3: TGCGCCAGCAGCCTTCGGACAGGGTGGGACAATGAGCAGTTCTTC. The whole variable domain, remainder taken from reference TRBV5-1 and TRBJ2-1, is KAGVTQTPRYLIKTRGQQVTLSCSPISGHRSVSWYQQTPGQGLQFLFEYFSETQRNKGNFPGRFSGRQFSNSRSEMNVSTLELGDSALYLCASSLRTGWDNEQFFGPGTRLTVL.

The count of this clonotype is one. The chain recombines TRBV7-9 with TRBJ2-1; D remains ambiguous. V was shortened by 1 base and J by 8 bases, with 9 bases between the two germline ends. CDR1 is SEHNR, CDR2 FQNEAQ, per germline (reference sequence). The CDR3 covers 13 residues. The CDR3 here is CASSLVPSDEQFF. Here the CDR3 DNA reads TGTGCCAGCAGCTTAGTACCGAGCGATGAGCAGTTCTTC.

This clonotype was observed a few times. The chain employs TRBV30 and TRBJ1-5; D is unresolved. Germline V gives CDR1 GTSNPN, CDR2 SVGIG (reference sequence). The germline V and J ends were trimmed by 4 bases and 0 bases, with 10 bases remaining between them. The CDR3 is 14 residues long. The CDR3 region is CAWTSGYSNQPQHF. The CDR3 DNA follows: TGTGCCTGGACCTCGGGGTATAGCAATCAGCCCCAGCATTTT.

This clonotype was recorded many times. This rearrangement joins TRBV11-2 to TRBJ1-2; D call uncertain. Germline V gene data show CDR1 as SGHAT and CDR2 as FQNNGV. Trimming removed 5 bases at V and 4 bases at J, with 14 bases between. This CDR3 is built from 14 residues. The chain's CDR3 is CASSSSGLPYGYTF. The CDR3 bases are TGTGCCAGCAGCAGTTCCGGGCTCCCCTATGGCTACACCTTC.

The chain joins TRBV3-1 to TRBJ2-5; D is undetermined. This CDR3 comprises 15 residues. CDR1 is LGHDT, CDR2 YNNKEL, per germline (reference sequence). V was trimmed by 2 bases and J by 2 bases, leaving 12 bases between them. The CDR3 DNA follows: TGTGCCAGCAGCCAAACGGTGATAGGGCAAGAGACCCAGTACTTC. As protein: CASSQTVIGQETQYF.

The rearrangement links TRBV29-1 to TRBJ1-1; D might be TRBD1 (5 bases). Germline V gene data show CDR1 as SQVTM and CDR2 as ANQGSEA. The CDR3 spans 13 residues. V shed 7 bases and J shed 2 bases, with 14 bases lying between them. The CDR3 region has the DNA TGCAGCGCTTGTAGACAGAGAAACACTGAAGCTTTCTTT. It encodes CSACRQRNTEAFF.